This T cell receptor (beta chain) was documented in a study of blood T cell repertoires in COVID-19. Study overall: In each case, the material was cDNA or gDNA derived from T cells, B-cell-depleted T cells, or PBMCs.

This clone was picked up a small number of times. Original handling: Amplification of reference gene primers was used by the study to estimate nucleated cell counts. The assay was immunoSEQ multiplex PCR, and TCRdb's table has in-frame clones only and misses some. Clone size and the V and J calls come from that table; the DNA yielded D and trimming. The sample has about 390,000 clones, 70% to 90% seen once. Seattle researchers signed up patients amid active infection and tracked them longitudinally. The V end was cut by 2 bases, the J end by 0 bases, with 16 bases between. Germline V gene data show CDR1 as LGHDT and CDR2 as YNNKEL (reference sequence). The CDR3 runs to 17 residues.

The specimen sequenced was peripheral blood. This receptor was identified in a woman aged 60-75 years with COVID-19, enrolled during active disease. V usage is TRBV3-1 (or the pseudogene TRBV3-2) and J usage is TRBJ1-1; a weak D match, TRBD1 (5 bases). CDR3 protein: CASSQRTATALNTEAFF. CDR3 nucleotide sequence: TGTGCCAGCAGCCAACGAACCGCGACAGCGTTGAACACTGAAGCTTTCTTT.